This T cell receptor (beta chain) appears in the sequencing data of a study of siplizumab effects on memory and regulatory T cells. Overall study results and limits: Treg-derived clones made up an average of around 70% of mappable alloreactive CD4+ clones with siplizumab and 26.9% in controls. Memory cells seemed less diverse than naive T cells, which seemed major alloresponse contributors.

With regard to this clone: The antigen remains unidentified.

The ends were cut back, 3 bases at V and 6 bases at J, with 7 bases in the middle. This CDR3 comprises 12 residues. CDR1 is SGHTA, CDR2 FQGTGA, per germline. Sequenced by immunoSEQ multiplex PCR; TCRdb stores in-frame clones only, minus some. The sample records around 100,000 clones, around 95% being singletons. The sequence derives from a human donor in good health. The sample consisted of Tregs sorted from blood. The genes are TRBV7-3 and TRBJ2-3; D is uncertain. The chain's CDR3 is CASSFPGDTQYF. CDR3 bases: TGTGCCAGCAGCTTCCCTGGGGATACGCAGTATTTT.